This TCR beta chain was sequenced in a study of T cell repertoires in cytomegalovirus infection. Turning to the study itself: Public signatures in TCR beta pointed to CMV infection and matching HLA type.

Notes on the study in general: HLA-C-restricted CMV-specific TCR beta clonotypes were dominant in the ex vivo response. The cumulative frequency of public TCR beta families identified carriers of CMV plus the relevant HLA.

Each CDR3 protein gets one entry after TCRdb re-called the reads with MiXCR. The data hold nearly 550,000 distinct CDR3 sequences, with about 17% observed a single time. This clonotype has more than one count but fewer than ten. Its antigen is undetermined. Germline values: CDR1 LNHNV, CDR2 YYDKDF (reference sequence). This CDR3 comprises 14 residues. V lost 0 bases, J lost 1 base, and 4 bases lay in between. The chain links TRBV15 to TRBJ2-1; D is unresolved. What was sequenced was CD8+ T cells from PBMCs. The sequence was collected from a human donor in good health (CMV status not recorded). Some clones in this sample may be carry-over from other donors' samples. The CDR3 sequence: CATSREWSYNEQFF. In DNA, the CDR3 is TGTGCCACCAGCAGAGAATGGTCCTACAATGAGCAGTTCTTC.